This T cell receptor beta chain was recorded in a study of blood T cell repertoires in COVID-19. The data were produced by immunoSEQ multiplex PCR, yet TCRdb's version contains in-frame clones alone and is incomplete. The data hold about 42,000 clones, with almost 80% observed a single time. Germline-derived CDR1 and CDR2 are KGHSH and LQKENI. J lost 0 bases, V lost 4 bases, and 1 base had no gene match. The length of the CDR3 is 14 residues. The V and J genes are TRBV18 and TRBJ2-3; 7 nucleotides match TRBD1. Specimen: peripheral blood. This receptor was taken from a woman older than 75 with acute or convalescent COVID-19. The CDR3 DNA is TGTGCCAGCTCACGGGACAGAAGCACAGATACGCAGTATTTT. Translation: CASSRDRSTDTQYF.